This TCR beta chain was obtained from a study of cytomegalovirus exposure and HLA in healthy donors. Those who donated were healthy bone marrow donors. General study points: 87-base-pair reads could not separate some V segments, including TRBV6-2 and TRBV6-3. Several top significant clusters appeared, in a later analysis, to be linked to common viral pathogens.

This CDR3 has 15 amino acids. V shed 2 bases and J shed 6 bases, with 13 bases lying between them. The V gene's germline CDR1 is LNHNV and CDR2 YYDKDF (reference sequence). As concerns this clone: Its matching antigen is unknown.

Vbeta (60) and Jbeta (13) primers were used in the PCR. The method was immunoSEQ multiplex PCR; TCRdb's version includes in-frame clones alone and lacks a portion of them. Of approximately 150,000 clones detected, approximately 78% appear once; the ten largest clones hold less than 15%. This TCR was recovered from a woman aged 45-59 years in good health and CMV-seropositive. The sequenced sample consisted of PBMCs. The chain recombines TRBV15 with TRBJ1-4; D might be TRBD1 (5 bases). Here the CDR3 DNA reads TGTGCCACCAGCAGAACGACAGCCCAGTATGAAAAACTGTTTTTT. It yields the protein CATSRTTAQYEKLFF.